The 20 T cell receptor beta chains listed next were all sequenced from one sample in a study of T cells after yellow fever vaccination. MiXCR, run by TCRdb on the 5' RACE reads, gives a single entry per CDR3 protein. The data show 200,000 to 250,000 distinct CDR3 sequences, roughly 3.3% seen once. Sequencing was performed on CD4+ T cells sorted from PBMCs, taken 10 days after the yellow fever booster vaccination. These receptors all stem from a man younger than 35 who received the YFV17D yellow fever vaccine.

This clonotype was counted a few times. This chain links TRBV7-9 with TRBJ2-7, with D possibly matching TRBD1 (6 bases). Germline lookup yields CDR1 SEHNR and CDR2 FQNEAQ (reference sequence). The CDR3 length is 15 residues. Trimming pared 6 bases from V and 3 bases from J, leaving 18 bases between. The CDR3 bases are TGTGCCAGCAGTTTAAACAGTGTAGGGGGCTACGAGCAGTACTTC. Translated: CASSLNSVGGYEQYF.

This clonotype appeared many times. The DNA of the CDR3 is TGTGCCAGCTCACCAAGTTCCACTGAAGCTTTCTTT. This translates into CASSPSSTEAFF. The J gene is TRBJ1-1, the V gene TRBV18; D unresolved. CDR3 length: 12 amino acids. Germline V gives CDR1 KGHSH, CDR2 LQKENI. V lost 2 bases and J lost 4, with 5 bases in between.

This clonotype has ten or more counts. V usage is TRBV12-3 or TRBV12-4 and J usage is TRBJ2-5; 8 nucleotides agree with TRBD2. Trimming removed 5 bases from V and 5 bases from J; junction bases left unmatched: 16. The length of the CDR3 is 17 residues. The CDR3 is CASSPPRIAGLRETQYF. The CDR3 DNA follows: TGTGCCAGCAGTCCCCCCCGGATAGCGGGGTTAAGGGAGACCCAGTACTTC.

The table lists this clonotype with many counts. V gene TRBV5-1 combines with J gene TRBJ1-1, with a tentative D call TRBD1 (6 bases). Germline CDR1 and CDR2: SGHRS and YFSETQ. Trimming cost V 2 bases and J 1 base, with 18 bases left between them. CDR3 length: 17 residues. CDR3 loop: CASSFTGINRENTEAFF. As DNA, the CDR3 is TGCGCCAGCAGCTTCACAGGGATTAATCGAGAGAACACTGAAGCTTTCTTT.

This clonotype was seen only a few times. CDR3 coding DNA: TGTGCCAGCAGCTTAGGCAGGGGAGAGCGTGGCACAGATACGCAGTATTTT. It codes for CASSLGRGERGTDTQYF. J is TRBJ2-3 and V is TRBV7-6; tentative D call: TRBD1 (6 bases). The CDR3 totals 17 residues. The ends were cut back, 1 base at V and 1 base at J, with 15 bases in the middle. The germline V gene encodes CDR1 SGHVS and CDR2 FNYEAQ.

This clonotype was recorded a few times. The chain carries TRBV7-7 and TRBJ2-1; 9 bases align to TRBD2. V was clipped by 1 base and J by 12 bases; unmatched bases: 4. The CDR3 contains 13 residues. CDR1 is SSHAT, CDR2 FNYEAQ, per germline (reference sequence). CDR3 residues: CASSLGGGDTQFF. Here the CDR3 DNA reads TGTGCCAGCAGCTTAGGCGGGGGGGATACGCAGTTCTTC.

This clonotype showed up just a few times. An end of the junction differs from the germline gene, which may be a read error. The gene calls are TRBV28 and TRBJ1-5, with D possibly being TRBD1 (5 bases). CDR3 length equals 15 residues. Germline V CDR1 and CDR2: MDHEN, SYDVKM. CDR3: CASRLWGRENQPQHF. CDR3 sequence (DNA): TGTGCCAGCAGATTATGGGGCAGGGAAAATCAGCCCCAGCATTTT.

The CDR3 sequence is CSARNPTGGNYEQYF. CDR3 nucleotide sequence: TGCAGTGCTAGAAATCCGACAGGGGGAAACTACGAGCAGTACTTC. The chain combines TRBV20-1 with TRBJ2-7; TRBD1 matches at 9 bases. The CDR3 totals 15 residues. V lost 2 bases to trimming and J lost 3 bases; unmatched junction nucleotides: 8. Germline V gene lookup returns CDR1 DFQATT and CDR2 SNEGSKA (reference sequence).

In this sample, this clonotype turned up a few times. The V call is TRBV28, the J call TRBJ1-5, with D tentatively TRBD1 (6 bases). V was cut by 10 bases and J by 3 bases, with 22 bases left in between. The CDR3 runs to 16 residues. In germline, CDR1 is MDHEN, CDR2 SYDVKM. The CDR3, as DNA: TGTGCCACCGAAGTGGGAGGGAGGGGGACCAATCAGCCCCAGCATTTT. Residues: CATEVGGRGTNQPQHF.

The sample holds many counts of this clonotype. The chain carries TRBV7-2 and TRBJ2-1, with TRBD1 matching 11 bases. J was trimmed by 6 bases and V by 1 base; bases with no gene match: 2. This CDR3 has 15 residues. Germline V lookup: CDR1 SGHTA, CDR2 FQGNSA. For the CDR3, the DNA is TGTGCCAGCAGCTTAGTTGGGACAGGGGGCAATGAGCAGTTCTTC. Protein: CASSLVGTGGNEQFF.

This clonotype has more than one count but fewer than ten. V usage is TRBV5-4 and J usage is TRBJ2-1; D is uncertain. Germline CDR1 and CDR2: SGHNT and YYREEE (reference sequence). CDR3 size: 17 residues. Trimming shortened V by 0 bases and J by 4 bases, and 17 bases separated the two germline ends. The CDR3 protein is CASSLASWRSQYNEQFF. For the CDR3, the DNA is TGTGCCAGCAGCTTGGCCTCTTGGCGGTCCCAGTACAATGAGCAGTTCTTC.

The V gene is TRBV6-5, the J gene TRBJ1-1, with 9 nucleotides matching TRBD1. This CDR3 region has 15 residues. The germline gives CDR1 MNHEY, CDR2 SVGAGI. J lost 6 bases, V lost 2 bases, and 7 bases had no gene match. DNA of the CDR3: TGTGCCAGCAGTTACGGGGACAGGGTTTTATCTGAAGCTTTCTTT. Its protein product is CASSYGDRVLSEAFF.

This clonotype appeared many times. The gene calls are TRBV5-5 and TRBJ2-1, with D perhaps TRBD2 (6 bases). V lost 5 bases to trimming and J lost 9 bases, with 18 bases between them. CDR1 is SGHKS and CDR2 is YYEKEE in the germline V gene (reference sequence). CDR3 size: 14 residues. The CDR3 bases are TGTGCCAGCAGTCTTTCCCAGGGACTGGGTGAGCAGTTCTTC. This gives the protein CASSLSQGLGEQFF.

This chain connects TRBV12-3 or TRBV12-4 to TRBJ1-3; D remains ambiguous. Trimming removed 7 bases at V and 4 bases at J, with 8 bases between. This CDR3 spans 12 amino acids. This CDR3 is CASKWFGNTIYF. The CDR3 DNA is TGTGCCAGCAAGTGGTTCGGAAACACCATATATTTT.

There are a few counts of this clonotype. The V call is TRBV6-2 or TRBV6-3, the J call TRBJ2-3, with 11 bases that match TRBD2. The CDR3 loop spans 15 amino acids. Germline V gene sequence: CDR1 MNHEY, CDR2 SVGEGT. Losses at the gene ends were 7 bases for V and 6 bases for J; bases not matched to a gene: 9. The CDR3 region is CASTRLAGLRDTQYF. The DNA for the CDR3 is TGTGCCAGCACCCGACTAGCGGGGTTGAGGGATACGCAGTATTTT.

There are many counts of this clonotype. The V gene is TRBV20-1, the J gene TRBJ2-1; D remains unclear. With 3 bases removed from V and 8 bases from J, the gap between germline ends came to 17 bases. This CDR3 has 14 residues. CDR1 is DFQATT and CDR2 is SNEGSKA in the germline V gene (reference sequence). In DNA form, the CDR3 reads TGCAGTGCTAGTGTAAGTCTAGTCAGCGATGAGCAGTTCTTC. Its translation is CSASVSLVSDEQFF.

The CDR3 DNA reads as TGTGCCAGCAGCCAACAGGACGGCCTTAGCAATCAGCCCCAGCATTTT. It is translated as CASSQQDGLSNQPQHF. The J gene is TRBJ1-5, the V gene TRBV4-2, with D hard to call. There are 16 residues in the CDR3. Germline V gives CDR1 LGHNA, CDR2 YNFKEQ. V was shortened by 2 bases and J by 0 bases, with 11 bases between the two germline ends.

This clonotype was found a few times. The genes are TRBV7-2 and TRBJ1-4, with D possibly TRBD1 on 6 matching bases. In germline, CDR1 is SGHTA, CDR2 FQGNSA. Deletions cut 5 bases from V and 0 bases from J, with 13 bases between. The CDR3 extends over 16 amino acids. CDR3 in amino acids: CASSHGTITTNEKLFF. The CDR3 nucleotides read TGTGCCAGCAGCCACGGGACAATTACAACTAATGAAAAACTGTTTTTT.

This clonotype came up a few times. The chain joins TRBV5-4 to TRBJ2-3; no clear D gene. Deletions cut 2 bases from V and 5 bases from J, with 12 bases between. The CDR3 is made up of 14 amino acids. Germline V lookup: CDR1 SGHNT, CDR2 YYREEE (reference sequence). CDR3 DNA: TGTGCCAGCAGCTTACAACTGGCGGTAGATACGCAGTATTTT. Its protein is CASSLQLAVDTQYF. The full variable domain, in which reference TRBV5-4 and TRBJ2-3 provide the parts outside the CDR3, is ETGVTQSPTHLIKTRGQQVTLRCSSQSGHNTVSWYQQALGQGPQFIFQYYREEENGRGNFPPRFSGLQFPNYSSELNVNALELDDSALYLCASSLQLAVDTQYFGPGTRLTVL.

By share, this clonotype ranks as medium-sized. The V call is TRBV4-3, the J call TRBJ1-6, with a tentative D call TRBD1 (5 bases). The CDR3 runs 15 residues. From germline, CDR1 is LGHNA and CDR2 YSLEER. V lost 0 bases and J lost 8, with 11 bases in between. CDR3 in amino acids: CASSQDQGRDSPLHF. CDR3 DNA sequence: TGCGCCAGCAGCCAAGATCAGGGTAGGGATTCACCCCTCCACTTT.